This T cell receptor (beta chain) stems from a study of T-cell memory formation after mild COVID-19. Study-wide results and caveats: The study found contracting CD4+ clones mainly in CM and EM and contracting CD8+ clones in EMRA.

In this sample, this clonotype turned up a few times. As yet, its antigen is unknown. Amplification by 5'RACE using constant-segment primers produced TCR alpha and TCR beta cDNA libraries that carried sample barcodes and UMIs. In TCRdb, the 5' RACE reads were re-called with MiXCR into one record per CDR3 protein. This sample has around 310,000 distinct CDR3 sequences, with about 16% found just once. Germline assignment: CDR1 MNHEY and CDR2 SVGEGT. The CDR3 consists of 13 residues. Trimming left V 5 bases short and J 3 bases short, with 10 bases between. Sequenced input: PBMCs or a T cell subset sorted from them (not recorded which). The chain couples TRBV6-2 or TRBV6-3 to TRBJ1-2; no firm D call. The clonotype originates from a man between 18 and 35 years old who had mild COVID-19 (a few samples of this study predate the infection). Cell type and time point are not known. The CDR3 here is CASSQTTDYGYTF. Here the CDR3 DNA reads TGTGCCAGCAGTCAGACAACGGACTATGGCTACACCTTC.